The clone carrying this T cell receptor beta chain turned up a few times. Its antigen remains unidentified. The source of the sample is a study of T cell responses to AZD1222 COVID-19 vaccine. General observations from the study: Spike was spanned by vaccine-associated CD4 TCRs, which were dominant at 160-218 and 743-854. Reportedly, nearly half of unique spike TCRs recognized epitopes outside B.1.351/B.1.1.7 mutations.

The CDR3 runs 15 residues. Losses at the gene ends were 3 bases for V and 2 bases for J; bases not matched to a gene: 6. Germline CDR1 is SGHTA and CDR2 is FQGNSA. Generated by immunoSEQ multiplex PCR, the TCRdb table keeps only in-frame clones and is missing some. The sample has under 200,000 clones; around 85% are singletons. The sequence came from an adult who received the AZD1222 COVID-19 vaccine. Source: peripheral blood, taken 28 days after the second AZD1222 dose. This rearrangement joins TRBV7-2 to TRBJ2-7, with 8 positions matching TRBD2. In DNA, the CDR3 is TGTGCCAGCAGCTTTATTGGTAGCGGGGCCTACGAGCAGTACTTC. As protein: CASSFIGSGAYEQYF.